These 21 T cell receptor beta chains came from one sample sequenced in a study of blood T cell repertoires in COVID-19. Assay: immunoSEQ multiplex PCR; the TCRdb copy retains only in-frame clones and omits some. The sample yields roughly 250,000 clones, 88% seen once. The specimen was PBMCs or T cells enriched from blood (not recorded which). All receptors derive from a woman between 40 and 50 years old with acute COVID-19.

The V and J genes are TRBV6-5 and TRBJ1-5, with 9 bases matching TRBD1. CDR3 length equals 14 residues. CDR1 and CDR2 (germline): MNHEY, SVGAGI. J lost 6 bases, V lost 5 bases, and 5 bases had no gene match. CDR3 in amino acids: CASSQGQGSQPQHF. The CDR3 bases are TGTGCCAGCAGTCAGGGACAGGGATCTCAGCCCCAGCATTTT.

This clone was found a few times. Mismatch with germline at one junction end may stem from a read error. CDR3 residues: CASSLETGIRNQPQHF. The CDR3 nucleotides are TGTGCCAGTAGTCTAGAGACAGGGATCAGGAATCAGCCCCAGCATTTT. The chain carries TRBV19 and TRBJ1-5, with 7 bases fitting TRBD1. Germline V lookup: CDR1 LNHDA, CDR2 SQIVND (reference sequence). The CDR3 has 16 amino acids.

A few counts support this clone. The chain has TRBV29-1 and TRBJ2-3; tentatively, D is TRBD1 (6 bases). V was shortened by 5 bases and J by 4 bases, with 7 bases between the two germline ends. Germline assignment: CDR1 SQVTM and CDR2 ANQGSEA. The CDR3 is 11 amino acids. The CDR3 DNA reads TGCAGCGTTCAGGGGCCAGATACGCAGTATTTT. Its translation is CSVQGPDTQYF.

DNA for the CDR3: TGTGCCAGCAGTTGGACGACAGGGGGCCCCTACGAGCAGTACTTC. This encodes CASSWTTGGPYEQYF. The V and J genes are TRBV28 and TRBJ2-7; 10 bases are a match to TRBD1. J gave up 2 bases and V 4 bases, and 5 bases lay outside the gene matches. This CDR3 is 15 amino acids long. The V gene's germline CDR1 is MDHEN and CDR2 SYDVKM. Variable domain in full (rest from reference TRBV28 and TRBJ2-7): DVKVTQSSRYLVKRTGEKVFLECVQDMDHENMFWYRQDPGLGLRLIYFSYDVKMKEKGDIPEGYSVSREKKERFSLILESASTNQTSMYLCASSWTTGGPYEQYFGPGTRLTVT.

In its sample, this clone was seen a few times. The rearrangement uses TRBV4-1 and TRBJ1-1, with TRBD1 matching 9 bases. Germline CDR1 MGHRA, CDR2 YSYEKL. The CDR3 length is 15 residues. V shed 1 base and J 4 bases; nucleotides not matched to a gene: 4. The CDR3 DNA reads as TGCGCCAGCAGCCAAGGGGGACAGGGCGTCACTGAAGCTTTCTTT. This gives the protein CASSQGGQGVTEAFF.

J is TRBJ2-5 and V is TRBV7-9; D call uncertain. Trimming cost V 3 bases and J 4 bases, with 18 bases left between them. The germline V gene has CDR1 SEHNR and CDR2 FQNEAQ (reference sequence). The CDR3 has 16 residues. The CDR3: CASSFPSKEPPETQYF. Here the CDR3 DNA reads TGTGCCAGCAGCTTCCCCTCCAAGGAGCCTCCAGAGACCCAGTACTTC.

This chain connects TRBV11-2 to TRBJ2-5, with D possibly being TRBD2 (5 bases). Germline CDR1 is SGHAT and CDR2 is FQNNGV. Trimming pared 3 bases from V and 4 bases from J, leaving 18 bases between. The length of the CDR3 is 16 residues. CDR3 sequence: CASSFRFGGVGETQYF. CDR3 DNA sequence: TGTGCCAGCAGCTTTAGGTTCGGAGGAGTGGGAGAGACCCAGTACTTC.

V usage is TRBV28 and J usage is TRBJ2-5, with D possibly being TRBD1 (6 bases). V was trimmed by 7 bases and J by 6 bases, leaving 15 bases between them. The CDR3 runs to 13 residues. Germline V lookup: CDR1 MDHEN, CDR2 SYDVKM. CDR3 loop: CASTKQGSKTQYF. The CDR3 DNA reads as TGTGCCAGCACTAAGCAGGGGAGCAAGACCCAGTACTTC.

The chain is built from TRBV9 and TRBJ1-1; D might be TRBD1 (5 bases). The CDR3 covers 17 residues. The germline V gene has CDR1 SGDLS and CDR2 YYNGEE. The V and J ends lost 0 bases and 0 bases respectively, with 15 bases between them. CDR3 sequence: CASSVAPGFAMNTEAFF. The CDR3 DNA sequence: TGTGCCAGCAGCGTAGCTCCAGGGTTCGCGATGAACACTGAAGCTTTCTTT.

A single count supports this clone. CDR3 protein: CASSPGHSILTGEQYF. The CDR3, as DNA: TGTGCCAGCAGCCCGGGACACTCTATCTTAACGGGCGAGCAGTACTTC. The chain carries TRBV3-1 (or the pseudogene TRBV3-2) and TRBJ2-7, with D possibly matching TRBD1 (6 bases). Germline V CDR1 and CDR2: LGHDT, YNNKEL (reference sequence). This CDR3 contains 16 residues. V gave up 4 bases and J gave up 6 bases, with 22 bases separating them.

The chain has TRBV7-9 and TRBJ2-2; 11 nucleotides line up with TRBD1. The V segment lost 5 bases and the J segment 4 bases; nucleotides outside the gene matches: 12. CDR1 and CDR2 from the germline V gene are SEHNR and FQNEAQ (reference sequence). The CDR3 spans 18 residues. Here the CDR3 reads CASSIGQGAATITGELFF. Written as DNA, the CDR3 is TGTGCCAGCAGCATCGGACAGGGGGCGGCCACAATCACCGGGGAGCTGTTTTTT.

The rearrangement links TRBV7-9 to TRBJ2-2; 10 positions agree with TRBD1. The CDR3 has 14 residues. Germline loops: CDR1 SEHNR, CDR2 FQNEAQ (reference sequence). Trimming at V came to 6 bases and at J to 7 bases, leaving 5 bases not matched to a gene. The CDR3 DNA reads TGTGCCAGCAGGATGGGACAGGGGCACGGGGAGCTGTTTTTT. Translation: CASRMGQGHGELFF.

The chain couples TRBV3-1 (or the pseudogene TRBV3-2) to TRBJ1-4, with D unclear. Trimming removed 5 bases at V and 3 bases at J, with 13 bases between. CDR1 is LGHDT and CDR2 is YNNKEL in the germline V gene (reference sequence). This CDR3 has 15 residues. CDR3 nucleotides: TGTGCCAGCAGCTCGACGGGTTTGGCTAATGAAAAACTGTTTTTT. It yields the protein CASSSTGLANEKLFF.

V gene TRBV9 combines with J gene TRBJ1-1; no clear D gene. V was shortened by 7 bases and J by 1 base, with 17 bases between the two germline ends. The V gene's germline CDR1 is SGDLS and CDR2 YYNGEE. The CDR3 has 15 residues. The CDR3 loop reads CASSPGPSPNTEAFF. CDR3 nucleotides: TGTGCCAGCTCCCCTGGGCCGTCGCCGAACACTGAAGCTTTCTTT.

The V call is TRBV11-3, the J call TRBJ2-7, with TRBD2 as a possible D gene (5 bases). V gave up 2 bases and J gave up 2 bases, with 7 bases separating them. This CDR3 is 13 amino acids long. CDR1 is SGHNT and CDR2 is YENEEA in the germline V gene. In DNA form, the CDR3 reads TGTGCCAGCAGCTTATCCGGGGCCTACGAGCAGTACGTC. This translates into CASSLSGAYEQYV.

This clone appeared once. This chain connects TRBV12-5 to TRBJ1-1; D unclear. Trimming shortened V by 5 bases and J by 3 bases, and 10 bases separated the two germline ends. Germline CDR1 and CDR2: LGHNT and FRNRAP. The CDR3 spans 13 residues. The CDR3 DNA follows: TGTGCTAGTGGTAATGTCCCTTACACTGAAGCTTTCTTT. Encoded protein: CASGNVPYTEAFF.

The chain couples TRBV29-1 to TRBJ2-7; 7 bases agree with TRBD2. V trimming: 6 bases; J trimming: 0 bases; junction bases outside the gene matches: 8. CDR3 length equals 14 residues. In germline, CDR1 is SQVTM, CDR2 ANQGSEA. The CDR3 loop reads CSVRGAGNSYEQYF. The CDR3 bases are TGCAGCGTGCGGGGAGCGGGGAACTCCTACGAGCAGTACTTC.

CDR3 loop: CASSPFSQNQETQYF. For the CDR3, the DNA is TGTGCCAGCTCACCATTTTCACAGAACCAAGAGACCCAGTACTTC. V and J are TRBV18 and TRBJ2-5; D not certain. V was cut by 2 bases and J by 0 bases, with 10 bases left in between. Germline CDR1 and CDR2: KGHSH and LQKENI. This CDR3 is built from 15 residues.

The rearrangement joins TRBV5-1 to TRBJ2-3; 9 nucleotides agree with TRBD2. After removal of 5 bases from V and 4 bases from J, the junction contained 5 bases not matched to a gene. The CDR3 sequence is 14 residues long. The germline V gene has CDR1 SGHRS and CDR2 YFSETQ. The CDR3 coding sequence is TGCGCCAGCAGGAGTATAGCGGGGGCAGATACGCAGTATTTT. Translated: CASRSIAGADTQYF.

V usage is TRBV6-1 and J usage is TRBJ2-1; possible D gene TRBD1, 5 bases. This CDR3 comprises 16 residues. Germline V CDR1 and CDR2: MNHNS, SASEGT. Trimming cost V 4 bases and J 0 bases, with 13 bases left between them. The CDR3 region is CASSARRQSSYNEQFF. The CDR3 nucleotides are TGTGCCAGCAGTGCCCGTAGACAGAGCTCCTACAATGAGCAGTTCTTC.

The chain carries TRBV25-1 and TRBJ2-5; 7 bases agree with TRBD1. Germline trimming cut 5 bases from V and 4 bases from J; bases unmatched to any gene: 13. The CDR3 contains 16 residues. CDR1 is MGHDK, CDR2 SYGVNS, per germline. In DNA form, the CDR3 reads TGTGCCAGCAGTAAAGGACAGGCAGCAGGCGTAGAGACCCAGTACTTC. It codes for CASSKGQAAGVETQYF.